A single T cell receptor (beta chain) is shown here with its context. Its specificity is unknown. Sorting of CD4+ naive, central memory, regulatory and stem cell-like memory cells was performed via CD45RO/CCR7/CD25/CD127/CD95/CD27. This sample stems from a study of beta chain features in type 1 diabetes. The overall study: When patients were set against healthy donors, age, gender and cell yields were similar. Overall study findings and caveats: VDJ junctions in type 1 diabetes patients carried more deletions and fewer insertions. Among patients with Type 1 diabetes, TCRB CDR3s were moderately but significantly shorter in every one of the four CD4+ subsets.

Since all of the isolated RNA was reverse transcribed, expressed TCRB transcripts were what got sequenced. TCRdb's table, derived via immunoSEQ multiplex PCR, lists solely in-frame clones and lacks some. The table records under 900,000 clones, roughly a sixth of them present only once. The receptor's source is a woman between 18 and 30 years old in good health. The sample taken for sequencing was naive CD4+ T cells from blood.

The CDR3 reads CASTSLDSGNTIYF. The CDR3 coding sequence is TGTGCCAGCACTTCCCTGGACTCTGGAAACACCATATATTTT. The chain combines TRBV6-6 with TRBJ1-3; no clear D gene. This CDR3 is 14 amino acids long. Germline CDR1 reads MNHNY; CDR2 reads SVGAGI (reference sequence). The V and J ends lost 7 bases and 0 bases respectively, with 10 bases between them.